Given below is one T cell receptor beta chain in context. PCR used 60 Vbeta primers and 13 Jbeta primers. TCRdb's copy holds only in-frame clones and misses some; the assay was immunoSEQ multiplex PCR. The data show roughly 250,000 clones, with 84% seen just once and 2% held by the top ten. This record belongs to a study of cytomegalovirus exposure and HLA in healthy donors. The CDR3 spans 14 residues. Germline values: CDR1 SQVTM, CDR2 ANQGSEA. V gave up 6 bases and J gave up 0 bases, with 15 bases separating them. This receptor was identified in a woman aged 40 to 50 in good health and CMV-seropositive. The sample comprised PBMCs. The chain couples TRBV29-1 to TRBJ2-7, with a tentative D call TRBD1 (6 bases). The CDR3 nucleotides are TGCAGCGTCACAACGACAGGTACCTCCTACGAGCAGTACTTC. Its protein product is CSVTTTGTSYEQYF.